These 5 T cell receptor beta chains originate from one sample sequenced in a study of T cells in Graves' hyperthyroidism and ophthalmopathy. Amplification of TCR beta CDR3 regions was performed using RNA transcripts as template. Initially, a first-round RT-PCR of the TCR CDR3 employed the HTBI primer set. TCRdb re-called the multiplex PCR reads with MiXCR, one entry per CDR3 protein. The table lists approximately 590,000 distinct CDR3 sequences, just over 45% of them singletons. Specimen: peripheral blood or thyroid tissue (not recorded which). These receptors all stem from a woman aged 18-29 years with Graves' hyperthyroidism.

This clonotype has only a few counts. The chain joins TRBV7-9 to TRBJ2-7; D call uncertain. The length of the CDR3 is 13 residues. CDR1 is SEHNR and CDR2 is FQNEAQ in the germline V gene (reference sequence). Trimming removed 5 bases at V and 5 bases at J, with 13 bases between. CDR3 region: CASSLQQGNEQYF. CDR3 in DNA: TGTGCCAGCAGCCTACAACAAGGAAACGAGCAGTACTTC.

The chain combines TRBV7-9 with TRBJ2-2; 9 positions match TRBD2. With V trimmed by 8 bases and J by 4 bases, 11 bases remained unmatched. Germline CDR1 SEHNR, CDR2 FQNEAQ (reference sequence). The CDR3 consists of 16 residues. The CDR3 protein is CASATGGRAATGELFF. CDR3 sequence (DNA): TGTGCCAGCGCTACTGGCGGGAGGGCCGCCACCGGGGAGCTGTTTTTT.

This clonotype has just a few counts. The chain recombines TRBV9 with TRBJ2-7, with 16 bases identical to TRBD2. V shed 4 bases and J 5 bases; nucleotides not matched to a gene: 12. The CDR3 has 18 amino acids. Germline V lookup: CDR1 SGDLS, CDR2 YYNGEE. This chain's CDR3 is CASSPMGTSGRAAHEQYF. The DNA for the CDR3 is TGTGCCAGCAGCCCCATGGGGACTAGCGGGAGGGCAGCCCACGAGCAGTACTTC.

This clonotype was detected only a few times. The chain carries TRBV6-1 and TRBJ2-7; 7 bases are a match to TRBD2. The CDR3 loop spans 12 amino acids. In germline, CDR1 is MNHNS, CDR2 SASEGT. The junction had 5 bases not matched to a gene; V was cut back by 8 bases and J by 4 bases. The CDR3 protein is CASGTTEYEQYF. CDR3 nucleotide sequence: TGTGCCAGCGGGACTACTGAATACGAGCAGTACTTC.

The genes are TRBV25-1 and TRBJ1-2, with TRBD1 as a possible D gene (5 bases). V lost 6 bases and J lost 2, with 22 bases in between. The CDR3 sequence is 17 residues long. Germline V lookup: CDR1 MGHDK, CDR2 SYGVNS. The CDR3 loop reads CASRPDRRRNQNYGYTF. CDR3 DNA sequence: TGTGCCAGCAGACCCGACAGACGAAGAAACCAAAACTATGGCTACACCTTC.